The sequence of this T cell receptor beta chain was determined in a study of metastatic and nonmetastatic thyroid tumors. Study-wide context: Repertoire comparison spanned blood and tumor or nodule tissue of malignant and benign thyroid patients.

No patient received treatment before thyroid surgery. MiXCR reprocessed the PCR reads for TCRdb. The table records around 64,000 clones, 4% to 5% of them present only once. This clone was observed a few times. The clonotype comes from a female donor with papillary thyroid cancer or a benign thyroid nodule (not recorded which). Some clones in this sample may be carry-over from other donors' samples. The sample comprised blood.

The CDR3 sequence is CASRGAGANVLTF. CDR3 bases: TGTGCCAGCAGGGGGGCAGGGGCCAACGTCCTGACTTTC. The V and J genes are TRBV28 and TRBJ2-6; a weak D match, TRBD1 (6 bases). Between the trimmed V and J ends, which lost 6 bases and 4 bases, there was a span of 7 bases. CDR1 is MDHEN and CDR2 is SYDVKM in the germline V gene. This CDR3 is built from 13 residues.